Reported below is one T cell receptor beta chain. This record comes from a study of blood T cell repertoires in COVID-19. Trimming shortened V by 2 bases and J by 2 bases, and 10 bases separated the two germline ends. CDR3 length: 14 residues. Per germline, CDR1 LNHNV and CDR2 YYDKDF (reference sequence). Produced via immunoSEQ multiplex PCR; TCRdb's table is partial and in-frame only. The sample consists of 65,000 to 90,000 clones, nearly 85% of them appearing once. The sample was peripheral blood. The receptor comes from a woman older than 75 with acute or convalescent COVID-19. The J gene is TRBJ2-7, the V gene TRBV15; TRBD2 is a possible D gene (5 bases). The CDR3 loop reads CATSRTGNTYEQYF. CDR3 coding DNA: TGTGCCACCAGCAGAACCGGGAACACCTACGAGCAGTACTTC.